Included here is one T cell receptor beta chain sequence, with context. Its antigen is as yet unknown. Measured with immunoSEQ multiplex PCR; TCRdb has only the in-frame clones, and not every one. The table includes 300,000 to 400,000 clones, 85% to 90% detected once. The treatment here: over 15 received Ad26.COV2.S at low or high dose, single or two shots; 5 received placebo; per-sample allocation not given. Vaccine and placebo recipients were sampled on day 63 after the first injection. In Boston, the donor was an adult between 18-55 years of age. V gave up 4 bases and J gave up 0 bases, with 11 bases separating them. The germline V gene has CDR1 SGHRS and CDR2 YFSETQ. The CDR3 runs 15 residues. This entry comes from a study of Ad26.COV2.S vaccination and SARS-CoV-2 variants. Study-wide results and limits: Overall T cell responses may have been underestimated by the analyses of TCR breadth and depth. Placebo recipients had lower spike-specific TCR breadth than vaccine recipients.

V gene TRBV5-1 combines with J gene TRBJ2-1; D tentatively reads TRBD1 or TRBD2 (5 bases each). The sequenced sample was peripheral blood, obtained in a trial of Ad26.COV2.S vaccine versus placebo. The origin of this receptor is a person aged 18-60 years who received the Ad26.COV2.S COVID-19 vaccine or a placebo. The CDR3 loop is CASSEGTSSYNEQFF. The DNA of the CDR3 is TGCGCCAGCAGCGAAGGGACCAGCTCCTACAATGAGCAGTTCTTC.